The present T cell receptor (beta chain) was sequenced within a study of shared clonotypes between healthy human individuals. CDR1 and CDR2 (germline): SGHRS, YFSETQ. The V and J ends lost 4 bases and 7 bases, in that order; junction bases with no gene match: 3. There are 14 residues in the CDR3. The data were produced by immunoSEQ multiplex PCR, yet TCRdb's version contains in-frame clones alone and is incomplete. Of more than 550,000 clones detected, around 70% appear once; the ten largest clones hold approximately 2%. Whole-study findings and limits: Since donors were few, the genetic and exposure-history diversity represented was limited. When compared with the clonotypes that were shared by all four sorted-subset donors, the non-shared clonotypes turned out to have lower generation probabilities. Clonotype sharing among donors was thought likely to change with sequencing depth.

Notes on this clone: Its target is not known. A read error may explain this, as a much larger clone is one base away. The sample contains more than one DNA sequence encoding this CDR3.

The clonotype comes from a woman in her 30s in good health. Sequenced input: memory CD4+ T cells sorted from blood. Indicated subset: CD45RA-negative fraction. The V gene is TRBV5-1, the J gene TRBJ2-1; TRBD2 agrees at 12 bases. The CDR3 DNA follows: TGCGCCAGCAGCGCCGGGACTAGCGGGAATGAGCAGTTCTTC. Protein sequence: CASSAGTSGNEQFF. Full variable domain (remainder filled in from reference TRBV5-1 and TRBJ2-1): KAGVTQTPRYLIKTRGQQVTLSCSPISGHRSVSWYQQTPGQGLQFLFEYFSETQRNKGNFPGRFSGRQFSNSRSEMNVSTLELGDSALYLCASSAGTSGNEQFFGPGTRLTVL.